The T cell receptor beta chain described here comes from a study of T-cell memory formation after mild COVID-19. General study findings and limits: There was a balanced CD4/CD8 profile in clones contracting day 15 to 85, and later expanders leaned CD4+.

This clonotype was recorded many times. Antigen unknown. TCRdb used MiXCR to reprocess the 5' RACE reads, holding one entry per CDR3 protein. The sample has tens of thousands of distinct CDR3 sequences, approximately 15% seen once. This CDR3 has 15 amino acids. V lost 5 bases and J lost 0; bases outside the gene matches: 3. Per germline, CDR1 LNHNV and CDR2 YYDKDF (reference sequence). This TCR came from a man aged 18-30 years who had mild COVID-19 (a few samples of this study predate the infection). Cell type and time point are not known. Sequencing used PBMCs or a T cell subset sorted from them (not recorded which). The V and J genes are TRBV15 and TRBJ2-3; the match to TRBD1 covers 9 bases. CDR3 coding DNA: TGTGCCACCAGCTTTGGGACAGGGAGCACAGATACGCAGTATTTT. This translates into CATSFGTGSTDTQYF.